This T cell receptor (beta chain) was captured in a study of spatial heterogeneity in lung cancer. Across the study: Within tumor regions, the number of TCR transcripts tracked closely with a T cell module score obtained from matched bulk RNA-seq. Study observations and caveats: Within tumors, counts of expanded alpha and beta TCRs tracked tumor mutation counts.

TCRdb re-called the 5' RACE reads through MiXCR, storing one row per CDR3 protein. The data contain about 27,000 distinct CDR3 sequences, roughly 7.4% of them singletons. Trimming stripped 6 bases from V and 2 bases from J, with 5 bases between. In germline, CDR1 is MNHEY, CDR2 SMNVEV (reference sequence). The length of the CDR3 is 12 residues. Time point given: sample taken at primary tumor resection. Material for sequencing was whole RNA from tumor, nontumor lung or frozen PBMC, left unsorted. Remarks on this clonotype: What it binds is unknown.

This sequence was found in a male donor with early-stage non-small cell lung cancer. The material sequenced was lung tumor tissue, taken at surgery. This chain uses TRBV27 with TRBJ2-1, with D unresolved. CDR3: CASRTPYNEQFF. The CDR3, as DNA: TGTGCCAGCAGGACCCCCTACAATGAGCAGTTCTTC.